The rows below give T cell receptor beta chains drawn from one sample of a study of T cell repertoires in cytomegalovirus infection. No cognate antigen is known for these TCRs. MiXCR, run by TCRdb on the reads, gives a single entry per CDR3 protein. Of some 130,000 distinct CDR3 sequences listed, 30% to 40% are singletons. The material was CD8+ T cells from cultured PBMCs, obtained from culture after CMV antigen stimulation. Receptor source: a human donor in good health (CMV status not recorded). Some clones in this sample may be carry-over from other donors' samples. Both conserved end residues are part of each CDR3. Each record gives: V gene, J gene, clone size, D gene, CDR3 DNA, CDR3 protein. D genes are given only for firm matches. Clone size appears in some rows only: once, few, many, or a class for an expanded clone.

>TRBV7-8|TRBJ2-1|.|TRBD2
TGTGCCAGCAGCTTGGGAACGCGGGGGGCCTGGGAGCAGTTCTTC
CASSLGTRGAWEQFF
>TRBV20-1|TRBJ2-2|many|.
TGCAGTGCTAGAGTGGGGAACACCGGGGAGCTGTTTTTT
CSARVGNTGELFF
>TRBV19|TRBJ1-1|.|.
TGTGCCAGTAGGATATCGACCTCGAGAGAGTCTGAAGCTTTCTTT
CASRISTSRESEAFF
>TRBV10-3|TRBJ2-1|few|.
TGTGCCATCAGTGATACGGGGGCTAACAATGAGCAGTTCTTC
CAISDTGANNEQFF
>TRBV19|TRBJ1-1|few|TRBD1
TGTGCCAGTAGTTGGGGGACAGAGAACACTGAAGCTTTCTTT
CASSWGTENTEAFF
>TRBV7-6|TRBJ2-7|many|TRBD1
TGTGCCAGCAGCTTAGGACAGGGCGTCGAGCAGTACTTC
CASSLGQGVEQYF
>TRBV27|TRBJ1-1|.|.
TGTGCCAGCAGTTTCGGTCCGCAGGGCGCTGAAGCTTTCTTT
CASSFGPQGAEAFF
>TRBV2|TRBJ2-6|.|.
TGTGCCAGCACGGCTACGGGTGCAACTGGGGCCAACGTCCTGACTTTC
CASTATGATGANVLTF
>TRBV7-6|TRBJ1-1|many|TRBD1
TGTGCCAGCGGGACAGGCATGAACACTGAAGCTTTCTTT
CASGTGMNTEAFF
>TRBV13|TRBJ2-5|.|.
TGTGCCAGCAGCCGCCAAGGAGGGGGGGAGACCCAGTACTTC
CASSRQGGGETQYF
>TRBV6-5|TRBJ1-1|.|.
TGTGCCAGCAGTTATAGCAGGGCCGCTGAAGCTTTCTTT
CASSYSRAAEAFF
>TRBV4-1|TRBJ2-7|.|.
TGCGCCAGCAGCCCCCTACCCGACTGGGGGCAGTACTTC
CASSPLPDWGQYF
>TRBV9|TRBJ2-1|many|TRBD2
TGTGCCAGCAGCGCTCGACTAGCGGGGTACAATGAGCAGTTCTTC
CASSARLAGYNEQFF
>TRBV7-4|TRBJ1-1|.|.
TGTGCCAGCAGCTTATCCCGCACTGAAGCTTTCTTT
CASSLSRTEAFF
>TRBV7-9|TRBJ1-1|.|TRBD1
TGTGCCAGCAGCTACAACAGGGGGGCCGCTGAAGCTTTCTTT
CASSYNRGAAEAFF
>TRBV12-3/TRBV12-4|TRBJ2-2|few|.
TGTGCCGGTCGAGGGGGGGAGCTGTTTTTT
CAGRGGELFF
>TRBV2|TRBJ2-2|.|TRBD2
TGTGCCAGCAGACCGGGACTAGCGGGGGACGGGCTGTTTTTT
CASRPGLAGDGLFF
>TRBV11-1|TRBJ2-2|.|.
TGTGCCAGCAGCTCTCGGGCCTTTAGGCGCGGGGAGCTGTTTTTT
CASSSRAFRRGELFF
>TRBV19|TRBJ2-5|.|.
.
CASSSGQGGETQYF
>TRBV28|TRBJ2-3|.|TRBD2
TGTGCCAGCAGCCCTCTAGCGGGGACAAACACAGATACGCAGTATTTT
CASSPLAGTNTDTQYF
>TRBV4-1|TRBJ2-1|.|.
TGCGCCAGCAGCCAAGCCCCTCCGGACGCACACTTAAGTGCGCAGTTCTTC
CASSQAPPDAHLSAQFF
>TRBV27|TRBJ2-3|.|.
TGTGCCAGCAGTTTATCGGGGAGGGGGCGAGTCACAGATACGCAGTATTTT
CASSLSGRGRVTDTQYF
>TRBV15|TRBJ2-5|.|.
TGTGCCACCAGCCACCCCCGGATACCAGCGGAGGAGACCCAGTACTTC
CATSHPRIPAEETQYF
>TRBV2|TRBJ1-1|.|.
TGTGCCAGACAACAGGGAAACGGTGAAGCTTTCTTT
CARQQGNGEAFF
>TRBV6-6|TRBJ1-6|.|.
TGTGCCAGCACCCGGGGCTATAATTCACCCCTCCACTTT
CASTRGYNSPLHF
>TRBV19|TRBJ2-1|once|.
TGTGCCAGTAGTATATTCGGTTCCAACAATGAGCAGTTCTTC
CASSIFGSNNEQFF
>TRBV6-6|TRBJ1-2|.|.
TGTGCCAGCAGTGCACAGGATTATGGCTACACCTTC
CASSAQDYGYTF
>TRBV6-5|TRBJ1-2|many|.
TGTGCCAGCAGTTACTCGCGGGGGGTACGTGGCTACACCTTC
CASSYSRGVRGYTF
>TRBV24-1|TRBJ2-1|.|TRBD2
TGTGCCACCCCGGGACTAGCGGGGGTCGATGAGCAGTTCTTC
CATPGLAGVDEQFF
>TRBV19|TRBJ2-1|few|TRBD2
TGTGCCAGTAGTATGGGACTAGACTACAATGAGCAGTTCTTC
CASSMGLDYNEQFF
>TRBV7-6|TRBJ2-1|once|.
TGTGCCAGCAGCTTAGGTATGGCTAGCTCGAGCAATGAGCAGTTCTTC
CASSLGMASSSNEQFF
>TRBV7-8|TRBJ2-3|few|.
TGTGCCAGCAGCTTGTCCGGACTCTTAGATACGCAGTATTTT
CASSLSGLLDTQYF
>TRBV9|TRBJ1-1|once|.
TGTGCCAGCACATCGAGGAGGAACACTGAAGCTTTCTTT
CASTSRRNTEAFF
>TRBV20-1|TRBJ2-1|many|.
TGCAGCGGGGAGGGGGTGGAGTACAATGAGCAGTTCTTC
CSGEGVEYNEQFF
>TRBV7-9|TRBJ2-7|.|TRBD1
TGTGCCAGCAGCCCTAAGACAGGGGGGATGATCTACGAGCAGTACTTC
CASSPKTGGMIYEQYF
>TRBV7-2|TRBJ2-3|many|TRBD2
TGTGCCAGCAGCTTGGAAGCGGGGGGTAGCACAGATACGCAGTATTTT
CASSLEAGGSTDTQYF
>TRBV6-1|TRBJ2-1|.|TRBD2
TGTGCCAGCAGATGGACTAGCGGGGGGCCCGACGGCGACAATGAGCAGTTCTTC
CASRWTSGGPDGDNEQFF
>TRBV11-1|TRBJ2-1|few|.
TGTGCCAGCAGCTTCAGCCTCGGTCACAATGAGCAGTTCTTC
CASSFSLGHNEQFF
>TRBV7-4|TRBJ2-1|.|.
TGTGCCAGCAGCTATTCGGTTCGAGAGCAGTTCTTC
CASSYSVREQFF
>TRBV27|TRBJ2-3|many|.
TGTGCCAGCAGTTTATCATGGGGGGACACTAGCACAGATACGCAGTATTTT
CASSLSWGDTSTDTQYF
>TRBV7-9|TRBJ2-2|few|TRBD2
TGTGCCAGCAGCTTAGAACAAGCGGGGACCGGGGAGCTGTTTTTT
CASSLEQAGTGELFF
>TRBV7-6|TRBJ1-1|many|.
TGTGCCAGCAGCTTATTTCCAGGGCCAGGTATGAACACTGAAGCTTTCTTT
CASSLFPGPGMNTEAFF
>TRBV5-1|TRBJ1-1|.|.
TGCGCCAGCCGCCTCGGGGGGACGAACACTGAAGCTTTCTTT
CASRLGGTNTEAFF
>TRBV2|TRBJ1-5|.|TRBD1
TGTGCCAGCATGCTCGGGACAGGGGCCCAGCCCCAGCATTTT
CASMLGTGAQPQHF
>TRBV3-1|TRBJ2-7|.|.
TGTGCCAGCAGCCAAGCCGGGGAAGGGGTCGACTACGAGCAGTACTTC
CASSQAGEGVDYEQYF
>TRBV19|TRBJ2-1|.|TRBD2
TGTGCCAGTAGTCCCGGGACTAGCCACAATGAGCAGTTCTTC
CASSPGTSHNEQFF
>TRBV27|TRBJ2-3|few|.
TGTGCCAGCAGTTTTTTACAGGCCAGCACAGATACGCAGTATTTT
CASSFLQASTDTQYF
>TRBV27|TRBJ2-1|.|.
TGTGCCAGCAGTTTCGGGTCTAGCCGAATCTCCTACAATGAGCAGTTCTTC
CASSFGSSRISYNEQFF
>TRBV6-5|TRBJ2-7|.|TRBD2
TGTGCCAGCAGCCAGACTAGCGGGGCGCCCTACGAGCAGTACTTC
CASSQTSGAPYEQYF
>TRBV27|TRBJ1-3|many|.
TGTGCCAGCAGTTTCTCAGGGACTGGAAACACCATATATTTT
CASSFSGTGNTIYF